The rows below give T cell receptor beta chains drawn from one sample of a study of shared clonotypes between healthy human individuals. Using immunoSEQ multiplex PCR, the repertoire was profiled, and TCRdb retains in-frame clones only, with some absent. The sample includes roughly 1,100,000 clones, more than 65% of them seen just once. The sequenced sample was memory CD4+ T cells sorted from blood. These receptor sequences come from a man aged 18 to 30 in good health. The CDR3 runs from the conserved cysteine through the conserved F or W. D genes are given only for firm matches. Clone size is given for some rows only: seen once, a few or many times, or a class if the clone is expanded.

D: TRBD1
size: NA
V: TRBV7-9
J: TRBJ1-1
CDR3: CASSSGQGVVAFF
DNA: TGTGCCAGCAGCTCGGGACAGGGGGTGGTTGCTTTCTTT

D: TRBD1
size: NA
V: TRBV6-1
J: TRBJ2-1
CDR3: CASSEVAGGYNEQFF
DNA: TGTGCCAGCAGTGAAGTGGCAGGGGGCTACAATGAGCAGTTCTTC

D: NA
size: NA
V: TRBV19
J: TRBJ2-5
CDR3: CASSIGVSQYF
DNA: TGTGCCAGTAGTATAGGGGTGTCCCAGTACTTC

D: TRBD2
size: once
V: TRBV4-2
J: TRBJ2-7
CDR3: CASSQKTSGGAYEQYF
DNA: TGTGCCAGCAGCCAAAAGACTAGCGGGGGGGCCTACGAGCAGTACTTC

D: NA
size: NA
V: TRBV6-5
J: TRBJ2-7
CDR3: CASSYSPGSSYEQYF
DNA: TGTGCCAGCAGTTACTCCCCTGGAAGTTCCTACGAGCAGTACTTC

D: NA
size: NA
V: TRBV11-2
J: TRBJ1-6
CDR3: CASSLVSGISPLHF
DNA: TGTGCCAGCAGCTTAGTCTCGGGAATTTCACCCCTCCACTTT

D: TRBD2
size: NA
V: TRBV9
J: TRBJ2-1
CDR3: CASSPGTSGGRNEQFF
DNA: TGTGCCAGCAGCCCCGGGACTAGCGGGGGGAGAAATGAGCAGTTCTTC

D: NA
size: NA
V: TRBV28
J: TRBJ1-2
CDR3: CASSPRLNSGYGYTF
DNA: TGTGCCAGCAGTCCCAGGCTTAATTCGGGCTATGGCTACACCTTC

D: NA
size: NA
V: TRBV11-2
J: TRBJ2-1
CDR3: CASSQRGGTSSYNEQFF
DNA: TGTGCCAGCAGCCAAAGGGGGGGTACAAGCTCCTACAATGAGCAGTTCTTC

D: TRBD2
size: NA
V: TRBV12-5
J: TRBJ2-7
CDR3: CASGELARSSYEQYF
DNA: TGTGCTAGTGGGGAACTAGCGAGAAGCTCCTACGAGCAGTACTTC

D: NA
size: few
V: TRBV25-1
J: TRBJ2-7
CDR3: CASSERVRAGKFDEQYF
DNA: TGTGCCAGCAGTGAACGTGTCCGGGCAGGGAAATTCGACGAGCAGTACTTC

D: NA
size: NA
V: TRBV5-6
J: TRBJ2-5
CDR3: CASSAGGREWETQYF
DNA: TGTGCCAGCAGCGCGGGCGGGCGGGAATGGGAGACCCAGTACTTC

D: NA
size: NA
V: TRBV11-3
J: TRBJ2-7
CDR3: CASSLGHDPTYEQYF
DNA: TGTGCCAGCAGCTTAGGACATGACCCTACCTACGAGCAGTACTTC

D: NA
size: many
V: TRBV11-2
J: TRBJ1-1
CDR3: CASSLERETRMNTEAFF
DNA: TGTGCCAGCAGCTTAGAGAGGGAGACGCGGATGAACACTGAAGCTTTCTTT

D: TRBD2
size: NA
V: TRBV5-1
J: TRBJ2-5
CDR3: CASSDGTSGGAKTQYF
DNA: TGCGCCAGCAGCGACGGGACTAGCGGGGGGGCAAAGACCCAGTACTTC

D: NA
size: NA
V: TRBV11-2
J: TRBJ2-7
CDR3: CASSPTPFYEQYF
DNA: TGTGCCAGCAGCCCCACCCCCTTCTACGAGCAGTACTTC

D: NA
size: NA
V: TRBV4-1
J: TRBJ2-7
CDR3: CASSHLRDESYEQYF
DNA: TGCGCCAGCAGCCACCTCCGGGACGAGTCCTACGAGCAGTACTTC

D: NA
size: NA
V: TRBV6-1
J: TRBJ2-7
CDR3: CASSLEWGVSYEQYF
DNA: TGTGCCAGCTCGTTAGAATGGGGAGTCTCCTACGAGCAGTACTTC

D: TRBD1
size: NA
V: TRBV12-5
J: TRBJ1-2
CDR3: CASGLIPTGGYGYTF
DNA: TGTGCTAGTGGTTTGATCCCGACAGGGGGCTATGGCTACACCTTC

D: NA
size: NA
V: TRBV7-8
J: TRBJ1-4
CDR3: CASSLGKPGKLFF
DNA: TGTGCCAGCAGCTTAGGGAAACCAGGAAAACTGTTTTTT

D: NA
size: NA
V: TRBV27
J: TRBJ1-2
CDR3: CASSFGRAPQLYGYTF
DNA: TGTGCCAGCAGTTTTGGCAGGGCCCCCCAGCTCTATGGCTACACCTTC

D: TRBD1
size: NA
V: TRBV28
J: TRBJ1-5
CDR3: CASSLDEGTAYSNQPQHF
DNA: TGTGCCAGCAGTTTAGATGAGGGGACAGCTTATAGCAATCAGCCCCAGCATTTT

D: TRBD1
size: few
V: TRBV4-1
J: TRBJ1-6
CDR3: CASGGQGGNSPLHF
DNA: TGCGCCAGCGGGGGACAGGGGGGTAATTCACCCCTCCACTTT

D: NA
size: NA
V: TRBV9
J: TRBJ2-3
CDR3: CASSAGTVDTQYF
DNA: TGTGCCAGCAGCGCAGGAACCGTAGATACGCAGTATTTT

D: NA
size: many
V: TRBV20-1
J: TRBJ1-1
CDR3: CSAIENTEAFF
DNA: TGCAGTGCTATAGAGAACACTGAAGCTTTCTTT

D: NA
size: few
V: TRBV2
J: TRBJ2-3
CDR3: CASSDQGLDTQYF
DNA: TGTGCCAGCAGTGACCAGGGCTTGGATACGCAGTATTTT

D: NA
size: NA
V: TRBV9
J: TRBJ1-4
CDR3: CASSVSPGRHEKLFF
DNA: TGTGCCAGCAGCGTAAGCCCAGGGCGCCATGAAAAACTGTTTTTT

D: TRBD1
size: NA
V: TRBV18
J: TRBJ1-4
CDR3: CASSSGGPEWEKLFF
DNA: TGTGCCAGCTCATCAGGGGGGCCGGAATGGGAAAAACTGTTTTTT

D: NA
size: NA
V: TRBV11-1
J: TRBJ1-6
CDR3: CASSLAAGASPLHF
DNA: TGTGCCAGCAGCTTGGCCGCGGGGGCTTCACCCCTCCACTTT

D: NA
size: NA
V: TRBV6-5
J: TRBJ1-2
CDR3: CASNPGQSGYGYTF
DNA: TGTGCCAGCAACCCGGGCCAGAGTGGCTATGGCTACACCTTC

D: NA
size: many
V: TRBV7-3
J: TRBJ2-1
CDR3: CASLWGGTTYNEQFF
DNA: TGTGCCAGCCTCTGGGGGGGCACGACCTACAATGAGCAGTTCTTC

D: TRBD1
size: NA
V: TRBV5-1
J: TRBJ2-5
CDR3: CASSGNRGNILEAQYF
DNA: TGCGCCAGCAGCGGGAACAGGGGGAACATATTAGAGGCCCAGTACTTC

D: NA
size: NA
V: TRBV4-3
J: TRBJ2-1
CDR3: CASSRAPGRSSYNEQFF
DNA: TGCGCCAGCAGCCGGGCCCCCGGCAGGAGCTCCTACAATGAGCAGTTCTTC

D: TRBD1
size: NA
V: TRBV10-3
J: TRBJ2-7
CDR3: CAISPAGTGAYEQYF
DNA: TGTGCCATCAGTCCAGCCGGGACAGGGGCCTACGAGCAGTACTTC

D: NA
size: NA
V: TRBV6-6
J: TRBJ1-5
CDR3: CASSSRQNSNQPQHF
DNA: TGTGCCAGCAGCTCCCGACAGAATAGCAATCAGCCCCAGCATTTT

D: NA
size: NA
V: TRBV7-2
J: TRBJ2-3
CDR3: CASSFGGEGTDTQYF
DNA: TGTGCCAGCAGCTTTGGCGGGGAAGGGACAGATACGCAGTATTTT

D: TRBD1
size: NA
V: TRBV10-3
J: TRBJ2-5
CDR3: CAIRQGPEETQYF
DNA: TGTGCCATCAGACAGGGGCCTGAAGAGACCCAGTACTTC

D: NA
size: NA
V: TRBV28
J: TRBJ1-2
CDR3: CASSFTGVTGNYGYTF
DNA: TGTGCCAGCAGTTTTACGGGGGTTACTGGAAACTATGGCTACACCTTC